The table lists the clone carrying this T cell receptor (beta chain) with many counts. Its antigen is undetermined. The read comes to an end 3 residues before the CDR3 does, leaving the germline J gene to fill in the end. CVID and control samples used equivalent genomic DNA input. The method was immunoSEQ multiplex PCR; TCRdb's version includes in-frame clones alone and lacks a portion of them. This sample comprises about 52,000 clones, none seen once only. These data come from a study of T cell clonality in common variable immunodeficiency. Study results and caveats: Fewer deletions and N-nucleotide insertions were reportedly seen in common variable immunodeficiency TCR beta sequences.

This CDR3 comprises 13 residues. In germline, CDR1 is DFQATT, CDR2 SNEGSKA (reference sequence). Trimming took 7 bases from V and 0 from J, leaving 12 bases between them. Most patients and controls had Caucasian heritage. Donors gave 5 to 8 ml heparinized peripheral whole blood. Sequencing used peripheral blood mononuclear cells. The V call is TRBV20-1, the J call TRBJ1-1, with D possibly TRBD1 on 6 matching bases. The source is a person aged 18 to 75 in good health. The part of the CDR3 DNA that was read is TGCAGTGTTCCGGGACACATGAACACTGAA. Amino acid sequence: CSVPGHMNTE. The whole CDR3 sequence reads CSVPGHMNTEAFF.